This TCR beta chain was identified during a study of blood T cells in healthy people across ages. As to this clonotype: What it recognizes is unknown.

A second 7 to 11 cycle PCR used barcoded and J-beta primers. MiXCR was run by TCRdb on the 5' RACE reads, yielding one entry per CDR3 protein. The sample shows more than 1,400,000 distinct CDR3 sequences, roughly 40% of them seen only once. The V gene end was trimmed by 4 bases and the J gene end by 7 bases; junction bases not matched to a gene: 9. Germline values: CDR1 LGHNA, CDR2 YNFKEQ. The CDR3 totals 15 residues. Findings and caveats of the study: It was found that TCR beta diversity correlated strongly with the percentage of naive T cells.

This chain uses TRBV4-2 with TRBJ2-7, with 11 nucleotides matching TRBD2. Sequenced input: blood. This receptor was obtained from a woman aged 18-29 years in good health. CDR3 loop: CASSPTSGAPNEQYF. CDR3 bases: TGTGCCAGCAGCCCGACTAGCGGGGCCCCCAATGAGCAGTACTTC.